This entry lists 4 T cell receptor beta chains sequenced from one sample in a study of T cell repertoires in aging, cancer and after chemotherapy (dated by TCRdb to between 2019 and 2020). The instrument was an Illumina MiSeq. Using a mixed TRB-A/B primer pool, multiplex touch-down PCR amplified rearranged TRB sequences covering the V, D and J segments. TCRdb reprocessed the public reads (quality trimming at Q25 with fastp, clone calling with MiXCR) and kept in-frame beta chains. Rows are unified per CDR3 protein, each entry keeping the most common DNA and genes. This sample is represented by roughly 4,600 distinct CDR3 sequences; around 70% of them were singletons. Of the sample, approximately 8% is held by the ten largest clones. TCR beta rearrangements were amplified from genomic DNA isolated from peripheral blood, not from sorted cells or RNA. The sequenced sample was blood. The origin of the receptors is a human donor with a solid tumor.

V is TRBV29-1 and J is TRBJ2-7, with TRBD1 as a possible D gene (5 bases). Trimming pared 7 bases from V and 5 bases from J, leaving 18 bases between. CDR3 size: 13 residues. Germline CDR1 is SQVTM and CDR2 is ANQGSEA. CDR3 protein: CSATVTQGNEQYF. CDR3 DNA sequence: TGCAGCGCAACCGTTACGCAGGGCAACGAGCAGTACTTC.

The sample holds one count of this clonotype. CDR3 amino acids: CASSPRTGNTEAFF. The CDR3, as DNA: TGTGCCAGCAGTCCTCGGACGGGAAACACTGAAGCTTTCTTT. The V and J genes are TRBV7-3 and TRBJ1-1; D ambiguous. CDR1 and CDR2 (germline): SGHTA, FQGTGA. Trimming took 6 bases from V and 2 from J, leaving 13 bases between them. This CDR3 has 14 amino acids.

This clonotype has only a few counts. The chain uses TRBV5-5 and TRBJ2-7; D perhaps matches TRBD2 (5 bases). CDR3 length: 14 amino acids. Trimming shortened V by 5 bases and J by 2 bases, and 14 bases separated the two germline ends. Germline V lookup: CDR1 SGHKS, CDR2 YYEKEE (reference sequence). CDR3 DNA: TGTGCCAGCAGGTATCCGGGAAAAGCCTACGAGCAGTACTTC. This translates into CASRYPGKAYEQYF.

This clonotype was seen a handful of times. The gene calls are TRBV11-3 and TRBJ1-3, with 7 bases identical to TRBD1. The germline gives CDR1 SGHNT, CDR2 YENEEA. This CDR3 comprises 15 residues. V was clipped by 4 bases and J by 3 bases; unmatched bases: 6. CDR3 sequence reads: CASSSTGEDGNTIYF. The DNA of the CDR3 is TGTGCCAGCAGCTCTACAGGGGAAGATGGAAACACCATATATTTT.